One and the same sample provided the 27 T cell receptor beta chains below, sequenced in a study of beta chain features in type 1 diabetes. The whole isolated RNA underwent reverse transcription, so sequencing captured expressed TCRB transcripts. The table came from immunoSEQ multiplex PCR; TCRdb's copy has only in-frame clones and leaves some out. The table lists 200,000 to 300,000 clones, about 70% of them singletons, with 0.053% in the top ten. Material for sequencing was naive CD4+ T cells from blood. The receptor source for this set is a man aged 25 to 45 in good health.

The CDR3 here is CAWSRTARSTGELFF. Written as DNA, the CDR3 is TGTGCCTGGAGTCGGACAGCGCGGAGCACCGGGGAGCTGTTTTTT. The chain has TRBV30 and TRBJ2-2; possible D gene TRBD1, 6 bases. The V end lost 2 bases, the J end lost 4 bases, and 14 bases lay between the germline ends. The CDR3 sequence is 15 residues long. CDR1 and CDR2 from the germline V gene are GTSNPN and SVGIG (reference sequence).

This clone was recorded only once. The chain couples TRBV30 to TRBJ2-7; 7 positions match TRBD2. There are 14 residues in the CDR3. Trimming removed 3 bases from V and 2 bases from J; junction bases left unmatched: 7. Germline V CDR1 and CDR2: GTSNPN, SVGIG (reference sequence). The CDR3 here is CAWRERAGTYEQYF. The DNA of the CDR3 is TGTGCCTGGAGGGAAAGAGCGGGAACCTACGAGCAGTACTTC.

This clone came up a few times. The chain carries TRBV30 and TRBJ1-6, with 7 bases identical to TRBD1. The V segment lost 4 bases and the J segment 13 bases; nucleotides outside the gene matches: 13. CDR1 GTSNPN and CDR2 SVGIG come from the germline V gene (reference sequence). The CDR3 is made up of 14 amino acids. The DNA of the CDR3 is TGTGCCTGGACGGGGGACAGCCGGCTGCGGCCCCTCCACTTT. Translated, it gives CAWTGDSRLRPLHF.

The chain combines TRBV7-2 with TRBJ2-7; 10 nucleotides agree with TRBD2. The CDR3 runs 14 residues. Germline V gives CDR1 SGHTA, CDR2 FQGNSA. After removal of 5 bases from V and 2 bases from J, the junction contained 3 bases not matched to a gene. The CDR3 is CASSPTSGTYEQYF. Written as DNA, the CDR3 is TGTGCCAGCAGCCCAACTAGCGGGACCTACGAGCAGTACTTC.

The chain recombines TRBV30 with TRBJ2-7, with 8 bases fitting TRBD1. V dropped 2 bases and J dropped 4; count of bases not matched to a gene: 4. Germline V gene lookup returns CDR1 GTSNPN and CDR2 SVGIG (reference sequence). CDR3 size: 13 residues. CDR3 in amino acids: CAWSTTGVYEQYF. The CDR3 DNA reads TGTGCCTGGAGTACGACAGGGGTTTACGAGCAGTACTTC.

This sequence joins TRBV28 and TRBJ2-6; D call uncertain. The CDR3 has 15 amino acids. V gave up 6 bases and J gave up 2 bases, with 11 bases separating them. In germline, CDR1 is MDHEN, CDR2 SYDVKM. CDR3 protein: CASRAEAAGANVLTF. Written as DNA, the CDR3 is TGTGCCAGCAGGGCTGAGGCTGCTGGGGCCAACGTCCTGACTTTC.

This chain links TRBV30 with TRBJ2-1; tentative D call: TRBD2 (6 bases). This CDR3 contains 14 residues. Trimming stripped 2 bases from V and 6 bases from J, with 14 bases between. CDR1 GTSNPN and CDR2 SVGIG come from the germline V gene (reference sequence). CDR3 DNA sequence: TGTGCCTGGAGTCCGACTAGAGGTGGCAATGAGCAGTTCTTC. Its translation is CAWSPTRGGNEQFF.

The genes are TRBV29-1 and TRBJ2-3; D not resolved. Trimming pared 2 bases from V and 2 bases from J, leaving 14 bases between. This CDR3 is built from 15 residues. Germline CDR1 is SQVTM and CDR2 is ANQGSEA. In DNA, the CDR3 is TGCAGCGTTGAATCTTGGACGGCCGCCACAGATACGCAGTATTTT. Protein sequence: CSVESWTAATDTQYF.

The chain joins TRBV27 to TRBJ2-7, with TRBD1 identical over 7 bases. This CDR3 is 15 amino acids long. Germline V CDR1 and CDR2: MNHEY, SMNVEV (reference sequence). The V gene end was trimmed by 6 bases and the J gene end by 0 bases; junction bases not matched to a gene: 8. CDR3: CASSGRTGSSYEQYF. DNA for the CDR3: TGTGCCAGCAGCGGCCGGACAGGCAGCTCCTACGAGCAGTACTTC.

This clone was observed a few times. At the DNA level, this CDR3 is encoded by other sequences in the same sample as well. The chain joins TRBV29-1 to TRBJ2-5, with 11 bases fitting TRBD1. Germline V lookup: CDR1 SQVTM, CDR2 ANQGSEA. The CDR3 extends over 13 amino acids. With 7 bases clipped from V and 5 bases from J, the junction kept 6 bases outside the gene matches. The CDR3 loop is CSARGQGEETQYF. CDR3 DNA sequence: TGCAGCGCCCGGGGACAGGGGGAGGAGACCCAGTACTTC. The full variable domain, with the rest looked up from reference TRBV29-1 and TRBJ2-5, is SAVISQKPSRDICQRGTSLTIQCQVDSQVTMMFWYRQQPGQSLTLIATANQGSEATYESGFVIDKFPISRPNLTFSTLTVSNMSPEDSSIYLCSARGQGEETQYFGPGTRLLVL.

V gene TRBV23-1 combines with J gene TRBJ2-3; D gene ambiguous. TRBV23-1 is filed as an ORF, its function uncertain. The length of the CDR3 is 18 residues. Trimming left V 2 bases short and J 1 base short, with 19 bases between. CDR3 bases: TGCGCCAGCAGTCAACCTTCCCCGTCAGGACGATGCACAGATACGCAGTATTTT. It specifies CASSQPSPSGRCTDTQYF.

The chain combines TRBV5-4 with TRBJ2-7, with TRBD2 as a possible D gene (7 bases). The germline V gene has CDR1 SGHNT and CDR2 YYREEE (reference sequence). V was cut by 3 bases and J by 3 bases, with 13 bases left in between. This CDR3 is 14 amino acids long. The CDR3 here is CASSSQGGGYEQYF. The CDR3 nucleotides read TGTGCCAGCAGCTCACAGGGAGGGGGCTACGAGCAGTACTTC.

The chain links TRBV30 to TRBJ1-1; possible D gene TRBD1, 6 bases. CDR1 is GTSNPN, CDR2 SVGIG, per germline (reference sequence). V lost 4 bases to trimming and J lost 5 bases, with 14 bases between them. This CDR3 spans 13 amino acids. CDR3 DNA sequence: TGTGCCTGGATACAGGGCCGAGGGACTGAAGCTTTCTTT. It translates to CAWIQGRGTEAFF.

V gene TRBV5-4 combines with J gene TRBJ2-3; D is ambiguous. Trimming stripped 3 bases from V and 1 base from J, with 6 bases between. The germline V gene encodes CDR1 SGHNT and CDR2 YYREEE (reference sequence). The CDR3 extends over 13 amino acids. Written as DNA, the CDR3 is TGTGCCAGCAGCTCCTCGGGCACAGATACGCAGTATTTT. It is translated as CASSSSGTDTQYF.

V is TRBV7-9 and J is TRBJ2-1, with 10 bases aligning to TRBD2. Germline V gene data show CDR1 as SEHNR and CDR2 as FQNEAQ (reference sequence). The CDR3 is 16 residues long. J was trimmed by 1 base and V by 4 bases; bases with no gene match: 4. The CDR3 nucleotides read TGTGCCAGCAGCTCGTGGACTAGCGGATCCTACAATGAGCAGTTCTTC. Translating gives CASSSWTSGSYNEQFF.

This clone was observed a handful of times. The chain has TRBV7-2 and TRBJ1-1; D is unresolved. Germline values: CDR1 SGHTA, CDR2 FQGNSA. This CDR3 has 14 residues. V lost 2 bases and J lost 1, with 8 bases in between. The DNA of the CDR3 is TGTGCCAGCAGCTTATTGGCAGGGAACACTGAAGCTTTCTTT. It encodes CASSLLAGNTEAFF. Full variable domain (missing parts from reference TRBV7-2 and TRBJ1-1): GAGVSQSPSNKVTEKGKDVELRCDPISGHTALYWYRQSLGQGLEFLIYFQGNSAPDKSGLPSDRFSAERTGGSVSTLTIQRTQQEDSAVYLCASSLLAGNTEAFFGQGTRLTVV.

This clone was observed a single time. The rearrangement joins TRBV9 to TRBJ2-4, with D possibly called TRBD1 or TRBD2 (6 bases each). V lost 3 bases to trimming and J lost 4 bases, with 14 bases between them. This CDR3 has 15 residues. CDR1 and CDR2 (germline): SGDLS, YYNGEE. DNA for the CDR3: TGTGCCAGCAGCGGATCCACGGGGGCAAAAAACATTCAGTACTTC. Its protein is CASSGSTGAKNIQYF. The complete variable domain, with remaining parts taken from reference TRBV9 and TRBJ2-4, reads DSGVTQTPKHLITATGQRVTLRCSPRSGDLSVYWYQQSLDQGLQFLIQYYNGEERAKGNILERFSAQQFPDLHSELNLSSLELGDSALYFCASSGSTGAKNIQYFGAGTRLSVL.

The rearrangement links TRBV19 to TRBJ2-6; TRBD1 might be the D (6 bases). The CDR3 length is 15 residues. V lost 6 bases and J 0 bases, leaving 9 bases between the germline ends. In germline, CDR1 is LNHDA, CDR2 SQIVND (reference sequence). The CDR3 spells CASSSRGSGANVLTF. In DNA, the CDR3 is TGTGCCAGTAGCAGCAGGGGCTCTGGGGCCAACGTCCTGACTTTC.

CDR3 sequence: CAWSVPGPPRGYGYTF. In DNA form, the CDR3 reads TGTGCCTGGAGTGTACCGGGACCCCCACGGGGCTATGGCTACACCTTC. The rearrangement links TRBV30 to TRBJ1-2, with D possibly being TRBD1 (5 bases). Germline-derived CDR1 and CDR2 are GTSNPN and SVGIG (reference sequence). Trimming took 0 bases from V and 4 from J, leaving 18 bases between them. CDR3 size: 16 residues.

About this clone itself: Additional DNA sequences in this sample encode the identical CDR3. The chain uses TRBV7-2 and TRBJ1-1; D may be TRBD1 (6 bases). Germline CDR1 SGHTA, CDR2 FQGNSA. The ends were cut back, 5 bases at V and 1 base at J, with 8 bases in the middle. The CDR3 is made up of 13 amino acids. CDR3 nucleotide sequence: TGTGCCAGCAGCCCGACAGGGAACACTGAAGCTTTCTTT. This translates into CASSPTGNTEAFF.

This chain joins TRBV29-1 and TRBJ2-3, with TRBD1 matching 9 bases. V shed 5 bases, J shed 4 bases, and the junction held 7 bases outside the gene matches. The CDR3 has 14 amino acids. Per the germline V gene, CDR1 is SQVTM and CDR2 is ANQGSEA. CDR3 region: CSVKNRGPADTQYF. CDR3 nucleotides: TGCAGCGTTAAAAACAGGGGGCCCGCAGATACGCAGTATTTT.

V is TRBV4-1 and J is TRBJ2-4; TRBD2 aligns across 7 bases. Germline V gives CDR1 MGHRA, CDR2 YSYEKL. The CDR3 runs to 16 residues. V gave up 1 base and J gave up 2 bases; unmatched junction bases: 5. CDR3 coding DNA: TGCGCCAGCAGCCAAGTCATTAGCGGGCCCAAAAACATTCAGTACTTC. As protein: CASSQVISGPKNIQYF.

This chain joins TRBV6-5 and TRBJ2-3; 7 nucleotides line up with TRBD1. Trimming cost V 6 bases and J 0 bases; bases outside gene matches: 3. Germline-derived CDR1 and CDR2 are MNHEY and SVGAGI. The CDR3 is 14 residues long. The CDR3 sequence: CASSPGQSTDTQYF. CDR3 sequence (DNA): TGTGCCAGCAGCCCGGGACAGAGCACAGATACGCAGTATTTT.

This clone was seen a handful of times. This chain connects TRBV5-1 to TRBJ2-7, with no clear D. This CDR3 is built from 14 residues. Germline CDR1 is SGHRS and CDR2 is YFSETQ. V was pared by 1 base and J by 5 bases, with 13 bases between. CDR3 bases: TGCGCCAGCAGCTTGTCCAGCTTCCCCAACGAGCAGTACTTC. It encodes CASSLSSFPNEQYF.

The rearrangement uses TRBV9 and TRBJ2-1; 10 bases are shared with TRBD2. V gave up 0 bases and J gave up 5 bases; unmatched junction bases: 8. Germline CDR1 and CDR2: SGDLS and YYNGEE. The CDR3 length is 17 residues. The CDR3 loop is CASSVGVGLAGDNEQFF. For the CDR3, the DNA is TGTGCCAGCAGCGTAGGGGTAGGGCTAGCGGGAGACAATGAGCAGTTCTTC.

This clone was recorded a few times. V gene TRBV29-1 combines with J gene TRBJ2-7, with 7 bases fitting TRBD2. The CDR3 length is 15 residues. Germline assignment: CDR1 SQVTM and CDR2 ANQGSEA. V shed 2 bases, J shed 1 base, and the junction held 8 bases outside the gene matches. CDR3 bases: TGCAGCGTTGAAAAGCGGGGAGGCCTATCCTACGAGCAGTACTTC. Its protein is CSVEKRGGLSYEQYF.

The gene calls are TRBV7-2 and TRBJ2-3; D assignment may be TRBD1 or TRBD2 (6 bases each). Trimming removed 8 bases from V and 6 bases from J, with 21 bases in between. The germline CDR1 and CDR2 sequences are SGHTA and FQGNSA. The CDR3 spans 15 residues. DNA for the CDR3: TGTGCCAGCCGCCTATGGGGGCGGGGCGCGGATACGCAGTATTTT. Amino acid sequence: CASRLWGRGADTQYF.